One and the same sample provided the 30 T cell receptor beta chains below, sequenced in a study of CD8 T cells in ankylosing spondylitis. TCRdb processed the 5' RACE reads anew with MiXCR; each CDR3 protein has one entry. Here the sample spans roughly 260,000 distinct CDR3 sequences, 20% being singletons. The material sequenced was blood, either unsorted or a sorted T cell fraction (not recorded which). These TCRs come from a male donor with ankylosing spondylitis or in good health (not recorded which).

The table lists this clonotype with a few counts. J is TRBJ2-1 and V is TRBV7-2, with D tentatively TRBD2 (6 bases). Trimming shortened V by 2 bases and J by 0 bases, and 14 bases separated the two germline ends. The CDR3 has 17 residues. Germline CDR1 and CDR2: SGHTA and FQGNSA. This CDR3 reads CASSLLVRGSSYNEQFF. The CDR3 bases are TGTGCCAGCAGCTTACTGGTACGGGGGAGCTCCTACAATGAGCAGTTCTTC.

In DNA form, the CDR3 reads TGTGCCGGCTCACCGCTTAGCGGGGGCGCTCAGTACGTC. Amino acids: CAGSPLSGGAQYV. The chain recombines TRBV18 with TRBJ2-7; 9 bases line up with TRBD2. Germline-derived CDR1 and CDR2 are KGHSH and LQKENI. The CDR3 sequence is 13 residues long.

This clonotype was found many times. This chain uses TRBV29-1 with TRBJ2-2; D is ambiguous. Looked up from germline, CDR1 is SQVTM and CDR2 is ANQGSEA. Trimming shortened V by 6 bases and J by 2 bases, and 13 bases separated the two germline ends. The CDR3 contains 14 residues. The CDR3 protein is CSVAMAANTGELFF. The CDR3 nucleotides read TGCAGCGTCGCAATGGCAGCTAACACCGGGGAGCTGTTTTTT.

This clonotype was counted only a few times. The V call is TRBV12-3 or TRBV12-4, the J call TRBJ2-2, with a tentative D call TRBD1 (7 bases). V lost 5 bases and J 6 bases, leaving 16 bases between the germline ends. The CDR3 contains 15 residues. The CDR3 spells CASSPSPRGAGELFF. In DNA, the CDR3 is TGTGCCAGCAGTCCTAGCCCCAGGGGGGCCGGGGAGCTGTTTTTT.

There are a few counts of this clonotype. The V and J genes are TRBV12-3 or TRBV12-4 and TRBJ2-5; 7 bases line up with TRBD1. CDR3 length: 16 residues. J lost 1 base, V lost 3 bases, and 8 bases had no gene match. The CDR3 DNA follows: TGTGCCAGCAGTTTGGCCCAGGGACAGCGCCAAGAGACCCAGTACTTC. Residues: CASSLAQGQRQETQYF.

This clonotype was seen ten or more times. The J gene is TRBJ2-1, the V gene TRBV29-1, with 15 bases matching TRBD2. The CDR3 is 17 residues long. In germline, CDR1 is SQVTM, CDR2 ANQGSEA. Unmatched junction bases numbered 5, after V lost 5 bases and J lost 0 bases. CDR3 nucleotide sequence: TGCAGCGTTCCTGGACTAGCGGGGGGGAGCTCCTACAATGAGCAGTTCTTC. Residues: CSVPGLAGGSSYNEQFF.

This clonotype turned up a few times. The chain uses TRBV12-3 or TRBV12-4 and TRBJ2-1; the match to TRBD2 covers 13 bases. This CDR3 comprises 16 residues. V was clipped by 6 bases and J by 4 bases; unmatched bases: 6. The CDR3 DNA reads TGTGCCAGCAGAACTAGCGGGAGGGCCGCGTACAATGAGCAGTTCTTC. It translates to CASRTSGRAAYNEQFF.

The CDR3 sequence: CASSEHSRTGELFF. The DNA for the CDR3 is TGTGCCAGCAGTGAACATAGCCGGACCGGGGAGCTGTTTTTT. This chain joins TRBV2 and TRBJ2-2, with no clear D. The CDR3 loop spans 14 amino acids. The germline CDR1 and CDR2 sequences are SNHLY and FYNNEI. The ends were cut back, 2 bases at V and 5 bases at J, with 9 bases in the middle.

The CDR3 DNA reads TGTGCCAGCAGTGCGACGCCAAATACGCAGTATTTT. Protein: CASSATPNTQYF. The chain carries TRBV27 and TRBJ2-3; D not resolved. Trimming removed 5 bases at V and 7 bases at J, with 10 bases between. Germline V lookup: CDR1 MNHEY, CDR2 SMNVEV (reference sequence). The CDR3 consists of 12 residues.

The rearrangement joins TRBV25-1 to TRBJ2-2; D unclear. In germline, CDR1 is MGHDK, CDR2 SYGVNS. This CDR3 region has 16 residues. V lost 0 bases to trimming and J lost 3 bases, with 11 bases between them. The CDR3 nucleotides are TGTGCCAGCAGTGAATACAGACAAAGCGACACCGGGGAGCTGTTTTTT. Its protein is CASSEYRQSDTGELFF.

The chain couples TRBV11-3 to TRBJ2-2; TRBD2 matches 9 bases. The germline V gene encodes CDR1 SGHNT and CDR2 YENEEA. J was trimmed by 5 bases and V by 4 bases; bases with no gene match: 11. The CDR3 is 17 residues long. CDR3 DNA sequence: TGTGCCAGCAGCTCTGGCTGGCTAGCGGGATCTACCGGGGAGCTGTTTTTT. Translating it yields CASSSGWLAGSTGELFF.

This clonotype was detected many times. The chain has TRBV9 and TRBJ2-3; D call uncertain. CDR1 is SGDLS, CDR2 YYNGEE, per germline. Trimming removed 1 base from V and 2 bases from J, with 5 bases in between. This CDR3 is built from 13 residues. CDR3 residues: CASSVRFTDTQYF. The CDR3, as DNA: TGTGCCAGCAGCGTAAGGTTCACAGATACGCAGTATTTT.

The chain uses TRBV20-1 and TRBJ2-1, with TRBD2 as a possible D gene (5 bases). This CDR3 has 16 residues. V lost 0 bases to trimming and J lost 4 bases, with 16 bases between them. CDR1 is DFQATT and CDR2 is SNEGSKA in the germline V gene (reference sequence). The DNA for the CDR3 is TGCAGTGCTAGAGACCGACTGTCCGGGGAATACAATGAGCAGTTCTTC. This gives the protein CSARDRLSGEYNEQFF.

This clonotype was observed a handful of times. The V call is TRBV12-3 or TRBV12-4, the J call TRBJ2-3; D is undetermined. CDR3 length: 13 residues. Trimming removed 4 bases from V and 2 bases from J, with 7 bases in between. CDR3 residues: CASSSRITDTQYF. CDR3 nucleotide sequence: TGTGCCAGCAGTTCCAGGATCACAGATACGCAGTATTTT.

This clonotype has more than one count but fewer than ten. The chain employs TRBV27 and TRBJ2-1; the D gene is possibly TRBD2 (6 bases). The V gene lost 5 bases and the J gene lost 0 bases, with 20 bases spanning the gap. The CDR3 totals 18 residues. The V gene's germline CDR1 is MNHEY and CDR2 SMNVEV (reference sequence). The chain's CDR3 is CASSRVVTSWSSYNEQFF. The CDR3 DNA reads TGTGCCAGCAGTCGCGTAGTAACTAGCTGGAGCTCCTACAATGAGCAGTTCTTC.

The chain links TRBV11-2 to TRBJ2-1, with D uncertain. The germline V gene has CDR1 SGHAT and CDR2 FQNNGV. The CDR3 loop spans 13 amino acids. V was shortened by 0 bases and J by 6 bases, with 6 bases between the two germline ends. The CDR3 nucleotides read TGTGCCAGCAGCTTAGACGTTCCCAATGAGCAGTTCTTC. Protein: CASSLDVPNEQFF.

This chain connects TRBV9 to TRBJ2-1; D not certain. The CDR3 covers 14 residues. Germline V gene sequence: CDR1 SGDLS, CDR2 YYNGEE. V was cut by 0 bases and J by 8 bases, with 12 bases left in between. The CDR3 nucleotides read TGTGCCAGCAGCGTAGGACCCACGTCGGATGAGCAGTTCTTC. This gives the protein CASSVGPTSDEQFF.

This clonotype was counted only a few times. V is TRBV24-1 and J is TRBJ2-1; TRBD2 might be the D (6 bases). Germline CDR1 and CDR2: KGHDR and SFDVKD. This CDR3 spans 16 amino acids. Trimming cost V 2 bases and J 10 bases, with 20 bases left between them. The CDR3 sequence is CATSDWGLGGRGEQFF. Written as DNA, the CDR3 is TGTGCCACCAGTGATTGGGGCCTGGGAGGAAGAGGGGAGCAGTTCTTC.

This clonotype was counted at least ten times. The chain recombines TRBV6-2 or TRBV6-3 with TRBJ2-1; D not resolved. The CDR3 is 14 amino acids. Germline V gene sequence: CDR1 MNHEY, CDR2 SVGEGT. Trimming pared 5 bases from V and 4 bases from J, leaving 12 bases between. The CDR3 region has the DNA TGTGCCAGCAGTCAGCGAACCGAGTACAATGAGCAGTTCTTC. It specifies CASSQRTEYNEQFF.

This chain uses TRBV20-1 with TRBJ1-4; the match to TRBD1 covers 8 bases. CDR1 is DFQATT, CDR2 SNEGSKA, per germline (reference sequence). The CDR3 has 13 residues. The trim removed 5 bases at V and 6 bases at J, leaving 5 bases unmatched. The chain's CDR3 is CSAQDRVDEKLFF. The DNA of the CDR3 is TGCAGTGCTCAGGACAGGGTTGATGAAAAACTGTTTTTT.

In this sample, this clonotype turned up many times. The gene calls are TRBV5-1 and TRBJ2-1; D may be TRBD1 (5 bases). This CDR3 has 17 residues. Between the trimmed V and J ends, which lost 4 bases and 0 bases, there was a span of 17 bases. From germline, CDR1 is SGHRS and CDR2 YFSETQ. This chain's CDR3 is CASSVVPRASSYNEQFF. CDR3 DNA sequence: TGCGCCAGCAGCGTAGTACCCAGGGCTAGCTCCTACAATGAGCAGTTCTTC.

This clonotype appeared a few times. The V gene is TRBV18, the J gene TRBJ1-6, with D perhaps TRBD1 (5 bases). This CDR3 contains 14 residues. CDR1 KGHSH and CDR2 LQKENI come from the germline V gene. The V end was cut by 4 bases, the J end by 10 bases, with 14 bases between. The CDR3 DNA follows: TGTGCCAGCTCACAAAAGCAGGGAGGATCACCCCTCCACTTT. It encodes CASSQKQGGSPLHF.

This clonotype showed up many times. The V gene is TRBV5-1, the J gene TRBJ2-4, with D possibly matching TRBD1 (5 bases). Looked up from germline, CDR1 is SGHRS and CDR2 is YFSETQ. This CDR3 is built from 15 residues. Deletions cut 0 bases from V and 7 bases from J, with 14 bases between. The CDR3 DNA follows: TGCGCCAGCAGCTTGGCCTCAGGGTACCAGAACATTCAGTACTTC. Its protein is CASSLASGYQNIQYF.

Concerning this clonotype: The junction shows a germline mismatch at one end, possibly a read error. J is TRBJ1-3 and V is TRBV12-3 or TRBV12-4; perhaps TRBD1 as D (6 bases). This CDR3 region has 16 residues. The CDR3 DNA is TGTGCCATCAGTCCGCTGAGGGGGGCGGCTGAAAACACCATATATTTT. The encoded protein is CAISPLRGAAENTIYF.

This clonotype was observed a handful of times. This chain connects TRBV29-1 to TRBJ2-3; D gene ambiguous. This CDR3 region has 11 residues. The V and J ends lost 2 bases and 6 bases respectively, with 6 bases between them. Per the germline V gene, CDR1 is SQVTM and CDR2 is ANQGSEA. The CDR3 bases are TGCAGCGTTGAACAGTCGGATACGCAGTATTTT. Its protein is CSVEQSDTQYF.

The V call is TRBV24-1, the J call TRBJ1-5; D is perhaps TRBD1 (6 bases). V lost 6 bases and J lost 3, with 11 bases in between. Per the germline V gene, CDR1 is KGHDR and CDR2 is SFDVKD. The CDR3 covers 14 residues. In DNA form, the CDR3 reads TGTGCCACCAGTACCCACAGGGACAATCAGCCCCAGCATTTT. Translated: CATSTHRDNQPQHF.

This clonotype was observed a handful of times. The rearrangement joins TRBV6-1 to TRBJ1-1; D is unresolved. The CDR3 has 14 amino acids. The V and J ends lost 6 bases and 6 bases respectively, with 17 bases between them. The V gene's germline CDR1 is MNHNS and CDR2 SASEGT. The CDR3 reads CASSEREGQSEAFF. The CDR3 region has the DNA TGTGCCAGCAGCGAGAGGGAGGGTCAGTCTGAAGCTTTCTTT.

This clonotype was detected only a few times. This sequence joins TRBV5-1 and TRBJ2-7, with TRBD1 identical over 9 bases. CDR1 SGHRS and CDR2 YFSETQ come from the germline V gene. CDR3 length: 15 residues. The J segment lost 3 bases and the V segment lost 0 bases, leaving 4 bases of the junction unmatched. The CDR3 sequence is CASSLGTGDYYEQYV. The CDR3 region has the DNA TGCGCCAGCAGCTTGGGGACAGGGGATTACTACGAGCAGTACGTC.

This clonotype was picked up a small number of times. CDR3 bases: TGTGCCAGCAGTTTACGAGGCGGGAGTAGCGCAGATACGCAGTATTTT. It codes for CASSLRGGSSADTQYF. The chain recombines TRBV27 with TRBJ2-3; 7 bases fit TRBD2. Germline V CDR1 and CDR2: MNHEY, SMNVEV (reference sequence). J lost 4 bases, V lost 2 bases, and 9 bases had no gene match. The CDR3 length is 16 residues.

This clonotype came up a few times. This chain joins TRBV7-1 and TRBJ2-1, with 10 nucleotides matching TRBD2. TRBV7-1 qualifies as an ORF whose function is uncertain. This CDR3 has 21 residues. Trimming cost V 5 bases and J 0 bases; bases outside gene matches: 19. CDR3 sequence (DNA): TGTGCCAGCAGCCGTGAGATTTCAATAGCGGGGGGCGTGAGCTCCTACAATGAGCAGTTCTTC. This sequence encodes CASSREISIAGGVSSYNEQFF.